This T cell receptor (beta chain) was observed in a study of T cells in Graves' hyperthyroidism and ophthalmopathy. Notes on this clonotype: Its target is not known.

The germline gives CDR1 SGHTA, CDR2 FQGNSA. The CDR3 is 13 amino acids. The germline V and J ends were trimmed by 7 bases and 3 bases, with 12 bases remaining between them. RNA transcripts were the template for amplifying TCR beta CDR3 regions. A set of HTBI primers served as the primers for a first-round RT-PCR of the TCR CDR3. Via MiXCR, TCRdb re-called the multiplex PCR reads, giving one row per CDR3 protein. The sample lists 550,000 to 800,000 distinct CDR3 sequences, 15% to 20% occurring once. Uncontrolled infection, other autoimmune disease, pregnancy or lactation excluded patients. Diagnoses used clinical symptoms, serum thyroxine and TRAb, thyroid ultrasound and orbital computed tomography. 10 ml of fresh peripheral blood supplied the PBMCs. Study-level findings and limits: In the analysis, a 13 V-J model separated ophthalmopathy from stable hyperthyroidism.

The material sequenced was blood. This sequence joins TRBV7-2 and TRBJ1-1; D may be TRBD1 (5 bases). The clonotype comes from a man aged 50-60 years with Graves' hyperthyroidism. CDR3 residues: CASILTGDTEAFF. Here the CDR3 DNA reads TGTGCCAGCATTCTCACGGGGGACACTGAAGCTTTCTTT.